The 19 T cell receptor beta chains presented below share a single source sample, sequenced in a study of T cell repertoires in cytomegalovirus infection. TCRdb reanalysed the reads using MiXCR and keeps one entry per CDR3 protein. Of around 300,000 distinct CDR3 sequences listed, 22% are singletons. For these receptors, no antigen is known. The starting material was cultured PBMCs, obtained from culture after CMV antigen stimulation. The origin of the receptors is a human donor in good health (CMV status not recorded). Some clones in this sample may be carry-over from other donors' samples.

The chain employs TRBV4-1 and TRBJ2-1; TRBD2 is a possible D gene (5 bases). V lost 3 bases, J lost 6 bases, and 18 bases lay in between. The germline V gene encodes CDR1 MGHRA and CDR2 YSYEKL. CDR3 length: 16 residues. Here the CDR3 DNA reads TGCGCCAGCAGCCAGTTTAGCGCGGAATGGGGCAATGAGCAGTTCTTC. It specifies CASSQFSAEWGNEQFF.

This clonotype showed up many times. This rearrangement joins TRBV12-3 or TRBV12-4 to TRBJ1-1, with D maybe TRBD1 (5 bases). The V end was cut by 3 bases, the J end by 6 bases, with 14 bases between. CDR3 size: 14 residues. The CDR3 reads CASSFQGAVAEAFF. Written as DNA, the CDR3 is TGTGCCAGCAGTTTTCAGGGCGCCGTCGCTGAAGCTTTCTTT.

In its sample, this clonotype was seen a few times. V and J are TRBV19 and TRBJ2-3; perhaps TRBD2 as D (5 bases). The CDR3 contains 14 residues. The germline V and J ends were trimmed by 4 bases and 0 bases, with 8 bases remaining between them. Germline V lookup: CDR1 LNHDA, CDR2 SQIVND (reference sequence). As DNA, the CDR3 is TGTGCCAGTAGTAACGGGGTTAGCACAGATACGCAGTATTTT. Translated: CASSNGVSTDTQYF.

In its sample, this clonotype was seen a few times. CDR3 sequence (DNA): TGTGCCAGCAGCCCCCACAGGGATTCCCAGCCCCAGCATTTT. It yields the protein CASSPHRDSQPQHF. V and J are TRBV9 and TRBJ1-5, with a weak D call TRBD1 (6 bases). The V gene's germline CDR1 is SGDLS and CDR2 YYNGEE. This CDR3 has 14 amino acids. Trimming pared 4 bases from V and 7 bases from J, leaving 15 bases between. The entire variable domain, with the rest obtained from reference TRBV9 and TRBJ1-5, is as follows: DSGVTQTPKHLITATGQRVTLRCSPRSGDLSVYWYQQSLDQGLQFLIQYYNGEERAKGNILERFSAQQFPDLHSELNLSSLELGDSALYFCASSPHRDSQPQHFGDGTRLSIL.

Written as DNA, the CDR3 is TGTGCCAGCAGCTTAGCGGCTAGCGGGAGAGGGAACGAGCAGTACTTC. Translated: CASSLAASGRGNEQYF. V and J are TRBV7-9 and TRBJ2-7; 10 bases line up with TRBD2. The CDR3 sequence is 16 residues long. J was trimmed by 5 bases and V by 0 bases; bases with no gene match: 7. CDR1 is SEHNR, CDR2 FQNEAQ, per germline (reference sequence).

This clonotype occurred a few times. This sequence joins TRBV7-8 and TRBJ2-2, with TRBD1 matching 7 bases. J lost 3 bases, V lost 3 bases, and 4 bases had no gene match. From germline, CDR1 is SGHVS and CDR2 FQNEAQ. The length of the CDR3 is 15 residues. CDR3 sequence reads: CASSFYRGDTGELFF. CDR3 bases: TGTGCCAGCAGCTTTTACAGGGGAGACACCGGGGAGCTGTTTTTT.

This chain links TRBV18 with TRBJ1-2; 10 bases align to TRBD1. CDR1 is KGHSH, CDR2 LQKENI, per germline. V trimming: 6 bases; J trimming: 6 bases; junction bases outside the gene matches: 7. This CDR3 has 14 amino acids. CDR3 protein: CASSRDRGPHGYTF. The CDR3, as DNA: TGTGCCAGCTCTCGGGACAGGGGTCCCCATGGCTACACCTTC. Full variable domain (outside the CDR3, taken from reference TRBV18 and TRBJ1-2): NAGVMQNPRHLVRRRGQEARLRCSPMKGHSHVYWYRQLPEEGLKFMVYLQKENIIDESGMPKERFSAEFPKEGPSILRIQQVVRGDSAAYFCASSRDRGPHGYTFGSGTRLTVV.

This clonotype was seen only a few times. The chain uses TRBV4-1 and TRBJ1-3, with TRBD1 identical over 9 bases. V lost 3 bases to trimming and J lost 8 bases; unmatched junction nucleotides: 17. The germline V gene encodes CDR1 MGHRA and CDR2 YSYEKL. The CDR3 is 18 amino acids. The CDR3 loop reads CASSHRIFGQGIIDTIYF. In DNA, the CDR3 is TGCGCCAGCAGCCACAGGATTTTCGGACAGGGGATTATTGACACCATATATTTT.

In this sample, this clonotype turned up many times. V usage is TRBV7-2 and J usage is TRBJ2-1; D may be TRBD1 (6 bases). The CDR3 is made up of 17 amino acids. Germline CDR1 and CDR2: SGHTA and FQGNSA. V was shortened by 0 bases and J by 7 bases, with 19 bases between the two germline ends. The DNA of the CDR3 is TGTGCCAGCAGCTTAGCGACGGGACACAGGTACCCAAATGAGCAGTTCTTC. This translates into CASSLATGHRYPNEQFF. Drawing the rest from reference TRBV7-2 and TRBJ2-1, the complete variable domain is GAGVSQSPSNKVTEKGKDVELRCDPISGHTALYWYRQSLGQGLEFLIYFQGNSAPDKSGLPSDRFSAERTGGSVSTLTIQRTQQEDSAVYLCASSLATGHRYPNEQFFGPGTRLTVL.

CDR3 in amino acids: CASSFQGITDTQYF. DNA for the CDR3: TGTGCCAGCAGTTTTCAGGGCATCACAGATACGCAGTATTTT. The V gene is TRBV12-3 or TRBV12-4, the J gene TRBJ2-3; possible D gene TRBD1, 5 bases. Trimming shortened V by 3 bases and J by 2 bases, and 9 bases separated the two germline ends. The CDR3 covers 14 residues.

This clonotype was observed many times. The chain recombines TRBV12-3 or TRBV12-4 with TRBJ1-1; 7 bases align to TRBD1. J lost 2 bases, V lost 5 bases, and 11 bases had no gene match. The CDR3 spans 16 residues. CDR3 amino acids: CASSGGSTGTNTEAFF. In DNA form, the CDR3 reads TGTGCCAGCAGTGGGGGCTCGACAGGGACTAACACTGAAGCTTTCTTT.

The chain links TRBV12-5 to TRBJ2-1; a possible D gene is TRBD1 (6 bases). The CDR3 spans 14 residues. V dropped 2 bases and J dropped 3 bases, with 8 bases sitting between them. Looked up from germline, CDR1 is LGHNT and CDR2 is FRNRAP. CDR3 bases: TGTGCTAGTGGTTTGCGGGACAACTACAATGAGCAGTTCTTC. Protein product: CASGLRDNYNEQFF. The whole variable domain, filled in from reference TRBV12-5 and TRBJ2-1, reads DARVTQTPRHKVTEMGQEVTMRCQPILGHNTVFWYRQTMMQGLELLAYFRNRAPLDDSGMPKDRFSAEMPDATLATLKIQPSEPRDSAVYFCASGLRDNYNEQFFGPGTRLTVL.

The chain recombines TRBV19 with TRBJ1-5; 7 bases match TRBD1. This CDR3 spans 17 amino acids. Germline V lookup: CDR1 LNHDA, CDR2 SQIVND (reference sequence). Trimming removed 3 bases from V and 1 base from J; junction bases left unmatched: 9. CDR3 sequence: CASSIKLQGVSNQPQHF. CDR3 DNA: TGTGCCAGTAGTATTAAGCTTCAGGGGGTCAGCAATCAGCCCCAGCATTTT.

This clonotype was seen more than once but under ten times. The gene calls are TRBV7-8 and TRBJ2-7, with 7 bases aligning to TRBD1. Germline CDR1 is SGHVS and CDR2 is FQNEAQ. CDR3 size: 15 residues. The V segment lost 5 bases and the J segment 2 bases; nucleotides outside the gene matches: 9. As DNA, the CDR3 is TGTGCCAGCAGCCCAACCTACAGGGGTCCCTACGAGCAGTACTTC. Its translation is CASSPTYRGPYEQYF.

The sample holds many counts of this clonotype. V gene TRBV12-3 or TRBV12-4 combines with J gene TRBJ2-7; 10 nucleotides line up with TRBD2. V shed 5 bases and J 2 bases; nucleotides not matched to a gene: 0. The CDR3 length is 13 residues. The CDR3 DNA follows: TGTGCCAGCAGTGGACTAGCGGCCTACGAGCAGTACTTC. Amino acids: CASSGLAAYEQYF.

CDR3 DNA: TGTGCCAGCAGTGGCCAAGGGCCCCTAATGGATACGCAGTATTTT. It translates to CASSGQGPLMDTQYF. The chain recombines TRBV2 with TRBJ2-3; D gene ambiguous. From germline, CDR1 is SNHLY and CDR2 FYNNEI. V lost 4 bases and J lost 6, with 17 bases in between. The CDR3 sequence is 15 residues long.

This clonotype was seen many times. This chain joins TRBV28 and TRBJ2-3; D is perhaps TRBD2 (6 bases). This CDR3 region has 20 residues. CDR1 MDHEN and CDR2 SYDVKM come from the germline V gene. V gave up 7 bases and J gave up 0 bases, with 29 bases separating them. The DNA of the CDR3 is TGTGCCAGCACACCTAACCGGGACTTCGGCCCGTCAGATAGCACAGATACGCAGTATTTT. This encodes CASTPNRDFGPSDSTDTQYF.

This clonotype has ten or more counts. The V and J genes are TRBV11-2 and TRBJ2-5; D gene uncertain. The CDR3 runs to 12 residues. V lost 5 bases, J lost 4 bases, and 8 bases lay in between. Germline-derived CDR1 and CDR2 are SGHAT and FQNNGV. The CDR3 sequence is CASSPWGETQYF. The CDR3, as DNA: TGTGCCAGCAGCCCCTGGGGAGAGACCCAGTACTTC.

This clonotype was seen at least ten times. The chain joins TRBV7-3 to TRBJ1-1; 7 positions agree with TRBD1. V lost 4 bases and J lost 8; bases outside the gene matches: 13. The CDR3 contains 15 residues. CDR1 and CDR2 (germline): SGHTA, FQGTGA. CDR3 sequence (DNA): TGTGCCAGCAGCTACAGTGGGACAGCCTTAGTAGAAGCTTTCTTT. It encodes CASSYSGTALVEAFF.